This TCR beta chain was found in a study of T cell responses to AZD1222 COVID-19 vaccine. Overall study: Pooled samples include second doses given at about 4 or 12 weeks.

Germline V gives CDR1 SNHLY, CDR2 FYNNEI. The CDR3 consists of 13 residues. V lost 7 bases and J lost 1, with 11 bases in between. For this clone: The antigen is not known.

Repertoires were generated with immunoSEQ multiplex PCR, while TCRdb's copy carries only in-frame clones and drops some. The sample holds about 110,000 clones, roughly 90% seen once. Study-level points and caveats: Among those given AZD1222, only five or six were seropositive at baseline. Regions 160-218 and 743-854 dominated among vaccine-associated CD4 TCRs spanning spike.

This specimen consisted of peripheral blood, obtained on day 0 of AZD1222 vaccination. This chain joins TRBV2 and TRBJ2-7; either TRBD1 or TRBD2 may fit D (5 bases each). This TCR came from an adult in good health. CDR3 in amino acids: CASIWGPSYEQYF. For the CDR3, the DNA is TGTGCCAGCATTTGGGGACCTTCCTACGAGCAGTACTTC.